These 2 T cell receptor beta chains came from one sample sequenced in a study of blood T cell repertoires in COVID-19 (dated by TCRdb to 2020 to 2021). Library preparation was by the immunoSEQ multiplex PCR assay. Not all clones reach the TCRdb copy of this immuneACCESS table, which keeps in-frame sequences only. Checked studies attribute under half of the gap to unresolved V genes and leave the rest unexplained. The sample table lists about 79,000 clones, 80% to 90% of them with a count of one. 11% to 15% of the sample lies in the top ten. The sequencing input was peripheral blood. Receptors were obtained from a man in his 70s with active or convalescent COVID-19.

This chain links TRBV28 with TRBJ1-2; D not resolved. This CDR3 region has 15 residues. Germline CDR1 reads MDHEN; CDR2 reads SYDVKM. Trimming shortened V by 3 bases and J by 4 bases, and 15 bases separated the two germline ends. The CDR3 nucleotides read TGTGCCAGCAGTTTGGCAGTTAGCCCCACCTATGGCTACACCTTC. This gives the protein CASSLAVSPTYGYTF.

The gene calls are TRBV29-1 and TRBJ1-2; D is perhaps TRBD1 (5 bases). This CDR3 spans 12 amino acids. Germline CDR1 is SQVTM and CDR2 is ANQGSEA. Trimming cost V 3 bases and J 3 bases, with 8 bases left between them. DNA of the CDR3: TGCAGCGTTGATCCAGGGCACTATGGCTACACCTTC. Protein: CSVDPGHYGYTF.